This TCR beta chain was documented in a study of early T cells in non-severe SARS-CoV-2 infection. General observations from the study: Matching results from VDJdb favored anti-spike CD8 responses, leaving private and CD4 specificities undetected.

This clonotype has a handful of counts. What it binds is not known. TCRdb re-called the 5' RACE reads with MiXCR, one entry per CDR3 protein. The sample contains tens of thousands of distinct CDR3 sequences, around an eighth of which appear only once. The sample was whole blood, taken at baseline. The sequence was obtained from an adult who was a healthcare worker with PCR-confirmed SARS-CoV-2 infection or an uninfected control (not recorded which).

The CDR3 loop reads CASRPLATHEQYF. The CDR3 bases are TGTGCCAGCAGACCTCTAGCGACTCACGAGCAGTACTTC. This rearrangement joins TRBV11-2 to TRBJ2-7, with D perhaps matching TRBD2 (6 bases). V was pared by 6 bases and J by 5 bases, with 14 bases between. From germline, CDR1 is SGHAT and CDR2 FQNNGV. This CDR3 is built from 13 residues.